These T cell receptor beta chains were read from a single sample in a study of cytomegalovirus exposure and HLA in healthy donors. TCRdb's copy holds only in-frame clones and misses some; the assay was immunoSEQ multiplex PCR. The sample carries over 120,000 clones, over 75% recorded once. Sequenced material: PBMCs. The receptors were sampled from a woman aged 30 to 39 in good health and CMV-seronegative. CDR3s include the opening cysteine and the closing phenylalanine or tryptophan. The D gene is left open where the match is weak. The size field is filled for only some rows; it gives once, few, many or a size class.

d_gene: TRBD1; v_gene: TRBV7-9; j_gene: TRBJ1-4; abundance: -; CDR3nt: TGTGCCAGCAGCTTAGCGCGACAGGGAGAAAAACTGTTTTTT; CDR3aa: CASSLARQGEKLFF
d_gene: TRBD1; v_gene: TRBV11-2; j_gene: TRBJ1-5; abundance: -; CDR3nt: TGTGCCAGCAGCTTATCAGGGGGGAATCAGCCCCAGCATTTT; CDR3aa: CASSLSGGNQPQHF
d_gene: TRBD2; v_gene: TRBV7-2; j_gene: TRBJ2-1; abundance: -; CDR3nt: TGTGCCAGCAGCTTAGGGGGCGGGGGGGCCCTAAGCAATGAGCAGTTCTTC; CDR3aa: CASSLGGGGALSNEQFF
d_gene: -; v_gene: TRBV6-6; j_gene: TRBJ1-3; abundance: -; CDR3nt: TGTGCCAGCAGTTACTCTCAGGACACCATATATTTT; CDR3aa: CASSYSQDTIYF
d_gene: TRBD2; v_gene: TRBV10-1; j_gene: TRBJ2-1; abundance: -; CDR3nt: TGCGCCAGCAGTGAGTCGGTTCGGGGACTAGCGGAACTCAATGAGCAGTTCTTC; CDR3aa: CASSESVRGLAELNEQFF
d_gene: -; v_gene: TRBV6-1; j_gene: TRBJ1-1; abundance: -; CDR3nt: TGTGCCAGCAGTGCGGGCATACGGGGCACTGAAGCTTTCTTT; CDR3aa: CASSAGIRGTEAFF
d_gene: -; v_gene: TRBV6-1; j_gene: TRBJ1-1; abundance: -; CDR3nt: TGTGCCAGCAGTGAACAGGGTGGGGGGACTGAAGCTTTCTTT; CDR3aa: CASSEQGGGTEAFF
d_gene: -; v_gene: TRBV4-3; j_gene: TRBJ2-7; abundance: -; CDR3nt: TGCGCCAGCAGCCAAGGGCTCCACTCCTACGAGCAGTACTTC; CDR3aa: CASSQGLHSYEQYF
d_gene: -; v_gene: TRBV6-1; j_gene: TRBJ1-1; abundance: -; CDR3nt: TGTGCCAGCAGTTCGAGAGGGCAGAACACTGAAGCTTTCTTT; CDR3aa: CASSSRGQNTEAFF
d_gene: TRBD1; v_gene: TRBV27; j_gene: TRBJ1-5; abundance: few; CDR3nt: TGTGCCAGCAGTCTAGGGGGCACCAATCAGCCCCAGCATTTT; CDR3aa: CASSLGGTNQPQHF
d_gene: -; v_gene: TRBV6-5; j_gene: TRBJ1-5; abundance: few; CDR3nt: TGTGCCAGCAGGGCCTCAGGGGGCAATCAGCCCCAGCATTTT; CDR3aa: CASRASGGNQPQHF
d_gene: -; v_gene: TRBV7-8; j_gene: TRBJ2-1; abundance: -; CDR3nt: TGTGCCAGCAGCCCCTCCGGGTCTACCAGCGGTGGTGAGCAGTTCTTC; CDR3aa: CASSPSGSTSGGEQFF
d_gene: -; v_gene: TRBV11-2; j_gene: TRBJ2-7; abundance: -; CDR3nt: TGTGCCAGCAGGGAGACCTTATGGTCCTACGAGCAGTACTTC; CDR3aa: CASRETLWSYEQYF
d_gene: TRBD1; v_gene: TRBV28; j_gene: TRBJ1-5; abundance: -; CDR3nt: TGTGCCAGCAGTCCGGACAGGGGGCCTCAGCCCCAGCATTTT; CDR3aa: CASSPDRGPQPQHF
d_gene: TRBD1; v_gene: TRBV5-1; j_gene: TRBJ2-3; abundance: -; CDR3nt: TGCGCCAGCAGCTTAGGGGGCGGAACTAGCACAGATACGCAGTATTTT; CDR3aa: CASSLGGGTSTDTQYF
d_gene: TRBD1; v_gene: TRBV7-6; j_gene: TRBJ2-7; abundance: few; CDR3nt: TGTGCCAGCAGCTTAGGACCGGGACAGGGGTACGAGCAGTACTTC; CDR3aa: CASSLGPGQGYEQYF
d_gene: -; v_gene: TRBV9; j_gene: TRBJ1-2; abundance: once; CDR3nt: TGTGCCAGCAGCGTCGGGGTTATTAACTATGGCTACACCTTC; CDR3aa: CASSVGVINYGYTF
d_gene: TRBD1; v_gene: TRBV29-1; j_gene: TRBJ2-7; abundance: -; CDR3nt: TGCAGCGTCGGACCCGGGACAGGGGGCTACGAGCAGTACTTC; CDR3aa: CSVGPGTGGYEQYF
d_gene: -; v_gene: TRBV18; j_gene: TRBJ1-2; abundance: once; CDR3nt: TGTGCCAGCTCATCCGGGACCAGGGGTCTCAACTATGGCTACACCTTC; CDR3aa: CASSSGTRGLNYGYTF
d_gene: TRBD1; v_gene: TRBV10-3; j_gene: TRBJ1-1; abundance: -; CDR3nt: TGTGCCACCAGCGGAAGACAGGGGGCTGGGGTGGCCCTTGAAGCTTTCTTT; CDR3aa: CATSGRQGAGVALEAFF
d_gene: -; v_gene: TRBV28; j_gene: TRBJ1-1; abundance: -; CDR3nt: TGTGCCAGCAGTTTGGGTGCAAGGACAAGCCCGAACACTGAAGCTTTCTTT; CDR3aa: CASSLGARTSPNTEAFF
d_gene: -; v_gene: TRBV5-1; j_gene: TRBJ1-1; abundance: -; CDR3nt: TGCGCCAGCAGCTTGGCGCAGAAGAACACTGAAGCTTTCTTT; CDR3aa: CASSLAQKNTEAFF
d_gene: TRBD2; v_gene: TRBV12-5; j_gene: TRBJ2-1; abundance: few; CDR3nt: TGTGCTAGTGGTTTGGTCCCGAGACTAGCGGGGTACAATGAGCAGTTCTTC; CDR3aa: CASGLVPRLAGYNEQFF
d_gene: TRBD1; v_gene: TRBV5-5; j_gene: TRBJ2-4; abundance: -; CDR3nt: TGTGCCAGCAGCACGGGACAGGGAGGAAACATTCAGTACTTC; CDR3aa: CASSTGQGGNIQYF
d_gene: -; v_gene: TRBV6-6; j_gene: TRBJ1-1; abundance: -; CDR3nt: TGTGCCAGCAGTGAACAAACTGAAGCTTTCTTT; CDR3aa: CASSEQTEAFF
d_gene: -; v_gene: TRBV4-1; j_gene: TRBJ1-3; abundance: -; CDR3nt: TGCGCCAGCAGCCAGACAGCCAGCTCTGGAAACACCATATATTTT; CDR3aa: CASSQTASSGNTIYF
d_gene: -; v_gene: TRBV6-5; j_gene: TRBJ1-2; abundance: -; CDR3nt: TGTGCCAGCAGTTACAACCGGAACTATGGCTACACCTTC; CDR3aa: CASSYNRNYGYTF
d_gene: TRBD2; v_gene: TRBV7-9; j_gene: TRBJ2-2; abundance: -; CDR3nt: TGTGCCAGCAGGAAAGGGGAAGCGGGGGCCAACACCGGGGAGCTGTTTTTT; CDR3aa: CASRKGEAGANTGELFF
d_gene: -; v_gene: TRBV21-1; j_gene: TRBJ1-5; abundance: -; CDR3nt: TGTGCCAGCAGCAAAGAGAAAGGCCGGGACAGGGGAAATAGCAATCAGCCCCAGCATTTT; CDR3aa: CASSKEKGRDRGNSNQPQHF
d_gene: TRBD1; v_gene: TRBV4-3; j_gene: TRBJ2-5; abundance: -; CDR3nt: TGCGCCAGCAGCCACGCGACAGGGGAAGAGCAGTACTTC; CDR3aa: CASSHATGEEQYF
d_gene: -; v_gene: TRBV18; j_gene: TRBJ2-7; abundance: -; CDR3nt: TGTGCCAGCTCACCCGGGCTAGCATCCTACGAGCAGTACTTC; CDR3aa: CASSPGLASYEQYF
d_gene: -; v_gene: TRBV6-5; j_gene: TRBJ1-1; abundance: -; CDR3nt: TGTGCCAGCAGCCTAACCGTTAGAAACACTGAAGCTTTCTTT; CDR3aa: CASSLTVRNTEAFF
d_gene: -; v_gene: TRBV9; j_gene: TRBJ1-2; abundance: -; CDR3nt: TGTGCCAGCAGCGTAGCTCTGGAGAGCTATGGCTACACCTTC; CDR3aa: CASSVALESYGYTF
d_gene: -; v_gene: TRBV29-1; j_gene: TRBJ1-1; abundance: -; CDR3nt: TGCAGCGTTGAAGAGGGGGCCACTGAAGCTTTCTTT; CDR3aa: CSVEEGATEAFF
d_gene: TRBD2; v_gene: TRBV7-3; j_gene: TRBJ2-1; abundance: few; CDR3nt: TGTGCCAGCAGCTACCGTCGGGTAGCGGGAGGTAATGAGCAGTTCTTC; CDR3aa: CASSYRRVAGGNEQFF
d_gene: -; v_gene: TRBV9; j_gene: TRBJ1-6; abundance: once; CDR3nt: TGTGCCAGCAGCGTAGAGGTCAGGGCTTCACCCCTCCACTTT; CDR3aa: CASSVEVRASPLHF
d_gene: -; v_gene: TRBV7-9; j_gene: TRBJ1-1; abundance: -; CDR3nt: TGTGCCAGCAGCTTAGGGACGGGGAGCACTGAAGCTTTCTTT; CDR3aa: CASSLGTGSTEAFF
d_gene: TRBD1; v_gene: TRBV11-2; j_gene: TRBJ1-1; abundance: -; CDR3nt: TGTGCCAGCAGCGAGGCCCGGACAGGTGAAGCTTTCTTT; CDR3aa: CASSEARTGEAFF
d_gene: -; v_gene: TRBV6-6; j_gene: TRBJ1-2; abundance: -; CDR3nt: TGTGCCAGCAGTGATAAAGCGGGCTCCTATGGCTACACCTTC; CDR3aa: CASSDKAGSYGYTF
d_gene: -; v_gene: TRBV5-1; j_gene: TRBJ2-3; abundance: -; CDR3nt: TGCGCCAGCAGCTTAGGGGGAGATACGCAGTATTTT; CDR3aa: CASSLGGDTQYF
d_gene: -; v_gene: TRBV9; j_gene: TRBJ1-1; abundance: -; CDR3nt: TGTGCCAGCAGCATCACTGAGAACACTGAAGCTTTCTTT; CDR3aa: CASSITENTEAFF
d_gene: TRBD2; v_gene: TRBV13; j_gene: TRBJ2-1; abundance: once; CDR3nt: TGTGCCAGCAGCTTACCGGGACTAGCGGGTTACAATGAGCAGTTCTTC; CDR3aa: CASSLPGLAGYNEQFF
d_gene: -; v_gene: TRBV11-2; j_gene: TRBJ1-1; abundance: -; CDR3nt: TGTGCCAGCAGCTCTCCCTTCCCGACATCCGAAGCTTTCTTT; CDR3aa: CASSSPFPTSEAFF
d_gene: TRBD2; v_gene: TRBV7-2; j_gene: TRBJ2-7; abundance: -; CDR3nt: TGTGCCAGCAGCCTACTAGCGGGGTCCTCCTACGAGCAGTACTTC; CDR3aa: CASSLLAGSSYEQYF
d_gene: TRBD1; v_gene: TRBV2; j_gene: TRBJ2-2; abundance: few; CDR3nt: TGTGCCAGCAGTCGGGACAGGGTAAACACCGGGGAGCTGTTTTTT; CDR3aa: CASSRDRVNTGELFF
d_gene: TRBD2; v_gene: TRBV5-1; j_gene: TRBJ2-2; abundance: -; CDR3nt: TGCGCCAGCAGCGCCACTAGCGGGAGCCCCGCTCACACCGGGGAGCTGTTTTTT; CDR3aa: CASSATSGSPAHTGELFF
d_gene: TRBD1; v_gene: TRBV2; j_gene: TRBJ2-5; abundance: -; CDR3nt: TGTGCCAGCGGGGACAGGGGGCAGGAGACCCAGTACTTC; CDR3aa: CASGDRGQETQYF
d_gene: -; v_gene: TRBV27; j_gene: TRBJ1-5; abundance: once; CDR3nt: TGTGCCAGCAGTCCCCTCCCCTCGACAGGATCTACCCAGCCCCAGCATTTT; CDR3aa: CASSPLPSTGSTQPQHF
d_gene: -; v_gene: TRBV19; j_gene: TRBJ2-6; abundance: -; CDR3nt: TGTGCCAGTAGGCCGTCAGGGGTAGGGGCCAACGTCCTGACTTTC; CDR3aa: CASRPSGVGANVLTF
d_gene: -; v_gene: TRBV30; j_gene: TRBJ1-2; abundance: once; CDR3nt: TGTGCCTGGAGTGTAGCCGCGGAAGGCTACACCTTC; CDR3aa: CAWSVAAEGYTF
d_gene: TRBD2; v_gene: TRBV18; j_gene: TRBJ2-6; abundance: few; CDR3nt: TGTGCCAGCTCACGCCTAGGGACTAGCGGGGTAGCTGGGGCCAACGTCCTGACTTTC; CDR3aa: CASSRLGTSGVAGANVLTF
d_gene: -; v_gene: TRBV11-2; j_gene: TRBJ2-5; abundance: -; CDR3nt: TGTGCCAGCAGCTTAGGCAGCGGCCAAGAGACCCAGTACTTC; CDR3aa: CASSLGSGQETQYF
d_gene: -; v_gene: TRBV6-5; j_gene: TRBJ2-5; abundance: -; CDR3nt: TGTGCCAGCAGTTCCCCAGGGATACAAGAGACCCAGTACTTC; CDR3aa: CASSSPGIQETQYF
d_gene: -; v_gene: TRBV25-1; j_gene: TRBJ1-2; abundance: -; CDR3nt: TGTGCCAGTTCAACAGAAGACTATGGCTACACCTTC; CDR3aa: CASSTEDYGYTF
d_gene: TRBD1; v_gene: TRBV10-3; j_gene: TRBJ2-2; abundance: once; CDR3nt: TGTGCCATCAGTCCTGACAGGGGTTGGCCCGGGGAGCTGTTTTTT; CDR3aa: CAISPDRGWPGELFF
d_gene: -; v_gene: TRBV7-9; j_gene: TRBJ1-4; abundance: -; CDR3nt: TGTTCCAGCAGCTTTAACAGGGAGGGGGCTAATGAAAAACTGTTTTTT; CDR3aa: CSSSFNREGANEKLFF
d_gene: -; v_gene: TRBV6-1; j_gene: TRBJ1-2; abundance: -; CDR3nt: TGTGCCAGCAGAGATACAGGAGATGGGGGCTACACCTTC; CDR3aa: CASRDTGDGGYTF
d_gene: -; v_gene: TRBV6-5; j_gene: TRBJ1-1; abundance: -; CDR3nt: TGTGCCAGCAGTTACACGGCAGGGAACACTGAAGCTTTCTTT; CDR3aa: CASSYTAGNTEAFF
d_gene: -; v_gene: TRBV10-2; j_gene: TRBJ2-7; abundance: few; CDR3nt: TGCGCCAGTTCTAGCGACTCCTACGAGCAGTACTTC; CDR3aa: CASSSDSYEQYF
d_gene: -; v_gene: TRBV5-1; j_gene: TRBJ1-6; abundance: -; CDR3nt: TGCGCCAGCAGCCGTCGGGAGGGTTCGGGTTCACCCCTCCACTTT; CDR3aa: CASSRREGSGSPLHF